This TCR beta chain was profiled in a study of blood T cell repertoires in COVID-19. Measured with immunoSEQ multiplex PCR; TCRdb has only the in-frame clones, and not every one. Of roughly 200,000 clones in the sample, 70% to 90% were seen once. The CDR3 spans 12 residues. V lost 0 bases to trimming and J lost 5 bases, with 2 bases between them. Germline CDR1 reads SGHRS; CDR2 reads YFSETQ. Sequenced material: peripheral blood. This TCR was recovered from a person aged 70 to 79 with COVID-19, enrolled during active disease. The chain joins TRBV5-1 to TRBJ2-2; the D is unclear. The CDR3 here is CASSLATGELFF. CDR3 DNA: TGCGCCAGCAGCTTGGCAACCGGGGAGCTGTTTTTT.